Each of the 8 T cell receptor beta chains below was sequenced from the same sample in a study of OX40 agonist ivuxolimab in advanced cancers. Repertoires were generated with immunoSEQ multiplex PCR, while TCRdb's copy carries only in-frame clones and drops some. The data show about 58,000 clones, with 75% to 85% seen just once and 0.75% held by the top ten. Sequencing was performed on CD4+ or CD8+ T cells sorted from blood, taken in a trial of the OX40 agonist ivuxolimab. Source of these receptors: an adult with an advanced solid tumor such as melanoma, head and neck, liver or kidney cancer.

The chain recombines TRBV5-1 with TRBJ1-6; D remains unclear. The ends were cut back, 5 bases at V and 5 bases at J, with 14 bases in the middle. The germline V gene has CDR1 SGHRS and CDR2 YFSETQ. The CDR3 is 15 amino acids. This chain's CDR3 is CASSRTTGNNSPLHF. DNA of the CDR3: TGCGCCAGCAGTCGAACCACGGGAAATAATTCACCCCTCCACTTT. Complete variable domain (other parts from reference TRBV5-1 and TRBJ1-6): KAGVTQTPRYLIKTRGQQVTLSCSPISGHRSVSWYQQTPGQGLQFLFEYFSETQRNKGNFPGRFSGRQFSNSRSEMNVSTLELGDSALYLCASSRTTGNNSPLHFGNGTRLTVT.

The J gene is TRBJ2-7, the V gene TRBV5-6; TRBD1 matches at 9 bases. This CDR3 spans 14 amino acids. V was pared by 0 bases and J by 7 bases, with 5 bases of the junction left unmatched. The germline CDR1 and CDR2 sequences are SGHDT and YYEEEE. As DNA, the CDR3 is TGTGCCAGCAGCTTGGTGACAGGGGGGAGAGAGCAGTACTTC. Translation gives CASSLVTGGREQYF.

This chain joins TRBV7-2 and TRBJ2-7; D remains ambiguous. The CDR3 extends over 12 amino acids. Deletions cut 6 bases from V and 5 bases from J, with 11 bases between. Germline V lookup: CDR1 SGHTA, CDR2 FQGNSA. The DNA of the CDR3 is TGTGCCAGCAGGCACGATGGGGACGAGCAGTACTTC. Protein: CASRHDGDEQYF.

The V gene is TRBV5-8, the J gene TRBJ2-1; D possibly matches TRBD1 or TRBD2 (5 bases each). The V end was cut by 1 base, the J end by 4 bases, with 18 bases between. This CDR3 contains 17 residues. Germline V gene data show CDR1 as SGHTS and CDR2 as YDEGEE. The DNA for the CDR3 is TGTGCCAGCAGCTTGACTCTCGGGACGCCACCATACAATGAGCAGTTCTTC. Its protein is CASSLTLGTPPYNEQFF.

The V call is TRBV12-5, the J call TRBJ2-5; D possibly matches TRBD1 or TRBD2 (6 bases each). Per the germline V gene, CDR1 is LGHNT and CDR2 is FRNRAP. This CDR3 contains 16 residues. V lost 5 bases, J lost 0 bases, and 16 bases lay in between. CDR3 protein: CASGLTGALYQETQYF. The DNA for the CDR3 is TGTGCTAGTGGTCTAACGGGGGCATTGTACCAAGAGACCCAGTACTTC.

The rearrangement links TRBV25-1 to TRBJ1-6; tentative D call: TRBD1 (5 bases). Germline V CDR1 and CDR2: MGHDK, SYGVNS. This CDR3 region has 16 residues. The V end lost 2 bases, the J end lost 10 bases, and 18 bases lay between the germline ends. CDR3 nucleotides: TGTGCCAGCAGTGAAGGGGCTCTCAATCCGGGATCACCCCTCCACTTT. Amino acids: CASSEGALNPGSPLHF. The entire variable domain, with the rest obtained from reference TRBV25-1 and TRBJ1-6, is as follows: EADIYQTPRYLVIGTGKKITLECSQTMGHDKMYWYQQDPGMELHLIHYSYGVNSTEKGDLSSESTVSRIRTEHFPLTLESARPSHTSQYLCASSEGALNPGSPLHFGNGTRLTVT.

By its share, this clone is medium-sized. J is TRBJ1-2 and V is TRBV7-9, with 7 bases identical to TRBD1. V gave up 6 bases and J gave up 2 bases; unmatched junction bases: 3. Germline V lookup: CDR1 SEHNR, CDR2 FQNEAQ (reference sequence). The CDR3 contains 13 residues. CDR3: CASSPQGNYGYTF. DNA of the CDR3: TGTGCCAGCAGTCCACAGGGGAACTATGGCTACACCTTC.

This sequence joins TRBV2 and TRBJ2-4, with D perhaps given as TRBD1 or TRBD2 (6 bases each). This CDR3 spans 13 amino acids. Trimming left V 7 bases short and J 8 bases short, with 15 bases between. Germline CDR1 and CDR2: SNHLY and FYNNEI. In nucleotides, the CDR3 is TGTGCCAGCACGAGGGGGGATGGGGACATTCAGTACTTC. Translation gives CASTRGDGDIQYF.